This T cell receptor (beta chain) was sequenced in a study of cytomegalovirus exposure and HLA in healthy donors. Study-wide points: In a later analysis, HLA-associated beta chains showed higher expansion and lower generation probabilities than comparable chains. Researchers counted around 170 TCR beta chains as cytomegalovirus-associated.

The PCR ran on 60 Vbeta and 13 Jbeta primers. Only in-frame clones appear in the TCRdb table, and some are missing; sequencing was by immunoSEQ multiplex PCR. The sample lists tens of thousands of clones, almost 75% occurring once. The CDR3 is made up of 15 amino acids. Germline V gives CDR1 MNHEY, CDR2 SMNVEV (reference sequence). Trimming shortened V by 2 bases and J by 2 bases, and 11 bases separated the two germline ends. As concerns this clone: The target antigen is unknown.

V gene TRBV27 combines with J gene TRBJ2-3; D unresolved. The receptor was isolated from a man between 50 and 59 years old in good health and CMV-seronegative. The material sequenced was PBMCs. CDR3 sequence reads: CASSLLVHNTDTQYF. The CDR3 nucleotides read TGTGCCAGCAGTTTACTCGTTCACAACACAGATACGCAGTATTTT.